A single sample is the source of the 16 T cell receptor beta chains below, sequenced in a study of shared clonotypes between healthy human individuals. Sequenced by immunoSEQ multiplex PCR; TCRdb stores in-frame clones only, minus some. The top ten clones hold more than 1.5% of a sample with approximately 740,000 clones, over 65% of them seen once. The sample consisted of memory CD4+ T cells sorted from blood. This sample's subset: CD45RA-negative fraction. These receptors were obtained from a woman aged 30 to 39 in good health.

DNA for the CDR3: TGTGCCAGCAGTGATCTCGGCTGGGGGCTAGCATCCCTCTCCGAGCAGTACTTC. This gives the protein CASSDLGWGLASLSEQYF. The chain employs TRBV2 and TRBJ2-5; a possible D gene is TRBD1 (6 bases). TRBJ2-7 explains the end of the DNA better; the J call may be wrong. Germline V gene sequence: CDR1 SNHLY, CDR2 FYNNEI. The CDR3 has 18 residues.

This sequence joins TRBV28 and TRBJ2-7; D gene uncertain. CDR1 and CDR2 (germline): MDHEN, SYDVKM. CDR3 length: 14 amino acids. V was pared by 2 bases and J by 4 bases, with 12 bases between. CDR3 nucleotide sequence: TGTGCCAGCAGTTTAGGGTCCCCGAAATACGAGCAGTACTTC. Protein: CASSLGSPKYEQYF.

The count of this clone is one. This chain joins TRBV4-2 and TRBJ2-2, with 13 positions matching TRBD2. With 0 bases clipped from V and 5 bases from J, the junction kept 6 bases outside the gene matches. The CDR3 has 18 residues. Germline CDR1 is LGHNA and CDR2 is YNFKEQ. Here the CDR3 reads CASSQDAGLAGFTGELFF. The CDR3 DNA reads TGTGCCAGCAGCCAAGATGCGGGACTAGCGGGATTTACCGGGGAGCTGTTTTTT.

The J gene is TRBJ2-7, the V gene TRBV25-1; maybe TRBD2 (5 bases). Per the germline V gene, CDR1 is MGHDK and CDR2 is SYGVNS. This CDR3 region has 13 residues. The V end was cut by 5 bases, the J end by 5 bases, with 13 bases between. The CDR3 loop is CASSLQAGDEQYF. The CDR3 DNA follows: TGTGCCAGCAGTCTTCAGGCGGGTGACGAGCAGTACTTC.

The CDR3 loop reads CASSLVTGTQYF. CDR3 sequence (DNA): TGCGCCAGCAGCTTGGTAACGGGGACCCAGTACTTC. The gene calls are TRBV5-1 and TRBJ2-5; no clear D. CDR3 length equals 12 residues. The germline V and J ends were trimmed by 0 bases and 7 bases, with 7 bases remaining between them. In germline, CDR1 is SGHRS, CDR2 YFSETQ.

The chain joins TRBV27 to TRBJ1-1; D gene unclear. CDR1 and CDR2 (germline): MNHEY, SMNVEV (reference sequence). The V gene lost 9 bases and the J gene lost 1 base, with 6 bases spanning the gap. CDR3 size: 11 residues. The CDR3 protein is CASTKNTEAFF. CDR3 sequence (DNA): TGTGCCAGTACAAAGAACACTGAAGCTTTCTTT.

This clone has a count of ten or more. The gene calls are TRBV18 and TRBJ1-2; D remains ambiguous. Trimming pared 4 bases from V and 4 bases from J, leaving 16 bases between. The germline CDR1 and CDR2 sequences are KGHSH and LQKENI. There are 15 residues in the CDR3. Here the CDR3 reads CASSRALTEIYGYTF. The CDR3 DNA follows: TGTGCCAGCTCACGGGCCCTAACAGAGATCTATGGCTACACCTTC.

CDR3 in amino acids: CASSLGPSGARSYEQYF. DNA of the CDR3: TGCGCCAGCAGCTTGGGGCCTAGCGGGGCCCGTTCGTACGAGCAGTACTTC. The J gene is TRBJ2-7, the V gene TRBV5-1, with 9 bases matching TRBD2. V dropped 0 bases and J dropped 4; count of bases not matched to a gene: 11. This CDR3 is built from 17 residues. Germline CDR1 SGHRS, CDR2 YFSETQ.

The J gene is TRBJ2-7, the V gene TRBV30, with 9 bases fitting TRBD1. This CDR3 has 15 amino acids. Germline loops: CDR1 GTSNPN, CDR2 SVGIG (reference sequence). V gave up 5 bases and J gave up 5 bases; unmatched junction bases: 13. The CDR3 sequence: CAWQIPGQGDDEQYF. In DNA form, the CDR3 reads TGTGCCTGGCAGATTCCGGGACAGGGAGACGACGAGCAGTACTTC.

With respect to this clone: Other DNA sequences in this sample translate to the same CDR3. The CDR3 loop is CASSLIGRGTDTQYF. The CDR3 DNA sequence: TGCGCCAGCAGCTTGATTGGTCGGGGCACAGATACGCAGTATTTT. The rearrangement uses TRBV5-1 and TRBJ2-3, with D unclear. V dropped 1 base and J dropped 1 base, with 10 bases sitting between them. Germline V gene sequence: CDR1 SGHRS, CDR2 YFSETQ. There are 15 residues in the CDR3.

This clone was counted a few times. The CDR3 here is CAWSALAGGPRETQYF. CDR3 nucleotides: TGTGCCTGGAGCGCGCTAGCGGGAGGGCCCCGGGAGACCCAGTACTTC. J is TRBJ2-5 and V is TRBV30, with 12 bases that match TRBD2. V gave up 3 bases and J gave up 5 bases; unmatched junction bases: 10. CDR1 and CDR2 (germline): GTSNPN, SVGIG (reference sequence). The CDR3 is 16 amino acids.

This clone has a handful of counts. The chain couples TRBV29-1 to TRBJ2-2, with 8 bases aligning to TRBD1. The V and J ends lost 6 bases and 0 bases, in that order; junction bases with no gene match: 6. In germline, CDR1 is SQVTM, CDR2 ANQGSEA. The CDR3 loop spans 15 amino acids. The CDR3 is CSVLGQGANTGELFF. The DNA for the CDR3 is TGCAGCGTCCTTGGACAGGGCGCGAACACCGGGGAGCTGTTTTTT.

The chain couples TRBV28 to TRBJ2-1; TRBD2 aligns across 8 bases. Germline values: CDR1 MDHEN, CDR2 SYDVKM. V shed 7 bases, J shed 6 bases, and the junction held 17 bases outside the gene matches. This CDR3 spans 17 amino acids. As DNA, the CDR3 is TGTGCCAGCACTTCAAGACAAGCGTCGCGGGGGGCCAATGAGCAGTTCTTC. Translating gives CASTSRQASRGANEQFF.

The CDR3 DNA reads as TGTGCCAGCAGCCCGGGACAGGGGGCCCTTAATCAGCCCCAGCATTTT. Its translation: CASSPGQGALNQPQHF. The chain carries TRBV7-6 and TRBJ1-5; 12 bases map to TRBD1. With 5 bases clipped from V and 4 bases from J, the junction kept 6 bases outside the gene matches. This CDR3 region has 16 residues. CDR1 is SGHVS and CDR2 is FNYEAQ in the germline V gene.

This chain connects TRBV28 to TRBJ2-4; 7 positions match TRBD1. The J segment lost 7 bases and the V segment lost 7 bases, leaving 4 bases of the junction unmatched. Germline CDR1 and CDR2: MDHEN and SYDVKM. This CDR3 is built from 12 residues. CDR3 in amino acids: CASNQQGNIQYF. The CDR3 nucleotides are TGTGCCAGCAACCAACAGGGGAACATTCAGTACTTC.

CDR3: CATYPGQATNEKLFF. The CDR3 bases are TGTGCCACCTATCCGGGACAGGCAACTAATGAAAAACTGTTTTTT. The chain links TRBV28 to TRBJ1-4; TRBD1 matches 8 bases. CDR3 length: 15 amino acids. Trimming took 10 bases from V and 0 from J; bases not matched to a gene: 7. Germline CDR1 MDHEN, CDR2 SYDVKM.